This T cell receptor (beta chain) was sequenced in a study of blood T cell repertoires in COVID-19 (dated by TCRdb to between 2020 and 2021). A note on the overall study: Samples from collaborators originated in the United States, Italy and Spain and spanned both the acute and convalescent phases of COVID-19. Subjects who had been exposed to COVID-19, were actively infected with it, or had recovered from it provided the deeply sampled blood TCRbeta repertoires that made up the dataset. Sample metadata almost always included a de-identified subject ID, COVID-19 status, age in years and sex. Samples were obtained from the ongoing ImmuneRACE study (first 160 participants) and from some 1,300 subjects provided by 6 global collaborators. Where available, HLA class I and class II types were obtained from metadata supplied by the sample provider rather than from assay-based typing. The repertoires were made available in a free public database intended to serve as a resource for research on the immune response to SARS-CoV-2. The prospective study material was composed of cDNA or gDNA derived from T cells, B-cell-depleted T cells, or PBMCs. What the work shows at the level of the full study, not this receptor alone: The quantity of clinical and demographic metadata differed by source and by participant and was supplied without curation.

Participants in the prospective study were aged 18 to 89 years, lived in some 24 United States geographic areas, and enrolled through a virtual design. In the prospective study, cohorts were assigned on the basis of participant-reported clinical history obtained from a screening survey and a study questionnaire. ImmuneRACE Cohort 3 recovered participants were defined by two consecutive negative NP/OP PCR tests, healthcare professional clearance, or symptom resolution. In the prospective study, whole blood, serum and a nasopharyngeal or oropharyngeal swab were collected from each participant by mobile phlebotomists. Over a roughly 2-month period, participants in the prospective study had the option of providing additional blood draws and questionnaires. Blood samples from the prospective study were shipped frozen or at room temperature prior to DNA extraction. Regarding this clone: This receptor's antigen is unknown. Within one base of it there is no much larger clone, and no base qualities were kept.

TCRbeta CDR3 regions were amplified from genomic DNA using the immunoSEQ Assay, a bias-controlled multiplex PCR. The original pipeline was this. The number of nucleated cells in each sample was estimated from the amplification of reference gene primers within the assay. To quantify the absolute abundance of each unique TCRbeta CDR3 rearrangement, sequence reads were collapsed and filtered. For each sample, productive Simpson clonality was calculated as the square root of Simpson's diversity index across productive rearrangements. TCRdb took over this immuneACCESS table, retaining in-frame rearrangements with V and J assigned. Such tables are incomplete; in checked studies, under half of the missing clones stem from an unresolved V gene, and the remainder is unexplained. The DNA was the basis for D and trimming; V, J and clone size are from that table. The sample includes some 230,000 clones, with 82% observed a single time. About 15% of the sample lies in the top ten.

From V the trimming removes 3 bases and from J it removes 13 bases, while the gene matches leave 8 bases of the junction unaccounted for. From its cysteine to its phenylalanine, the CDR3 spans 13 amino acids. The read is trimmed to its CDR3 DNA, 39 bases read in frame from base 1. The rearrangement combines TRBV12-3 or TRBV12-4 with TRBJ1-4, and TRBD1 matches 7 of the central bases. The receptor was isolated from a man aged 35 to 55 who had recovered from COVID-19. Material: PBMCs or T cells enriched from blood (not recorded which). Here is the DNA: TGTGCCAGCAGTTTCGGGTTGACAGGGAGACTGTTTTTT. It specifies CASSFGLTGRLFF.